This T cell receptor (beta chain) was captured by sequencing in a study of blood T cell repertoires in COVID-19. About the research overall: Samples of COVID-19 (acute and convalescent) were obtained from the United States, Italy and Spain.

Per the authors' pipeline: For nucleated cells, counts were estimated from reference gene primer amplification. TCRdb's copy holds only in-frame clones and misses some; the assay was immunoSEQ multiplex PCR. V and J calls plus clone size are reproduced from that table; the DNA served to infer D and trimming. The sample holds approximately 150,000 clones, more than 75% seen once. Sequencing used peripheral blood. The TCR originated in a human donor with acute or convalescent COVID-19. The donor label of this sample is uncertain.

CDR3 coding DNA: TGTGCCAGCACCCTGAACGGGGGGGCGAACACTGAAGCTTTCTTT. Protein: CASTLNGGANTEAFF. The chain couples TRBV6-5 to TRBJ1-1; maybe TRBD1 (6 bases). CDR1 MNHEY and CDR2 SVGAGI come from the germline V gene. V was clipped by 7 bases and J by 1 base, with 16 bases between them. CDR3 length: 15 amino acids.